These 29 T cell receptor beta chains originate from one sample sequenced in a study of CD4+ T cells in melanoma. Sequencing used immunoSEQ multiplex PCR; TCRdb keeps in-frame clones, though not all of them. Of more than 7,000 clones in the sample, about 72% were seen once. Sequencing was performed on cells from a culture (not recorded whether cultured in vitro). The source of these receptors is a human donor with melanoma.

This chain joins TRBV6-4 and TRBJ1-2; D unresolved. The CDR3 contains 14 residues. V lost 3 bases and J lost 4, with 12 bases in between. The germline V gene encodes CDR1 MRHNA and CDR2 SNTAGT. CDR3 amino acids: CASSEGPTVYGYTF. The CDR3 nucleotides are TGTGCCAGCAGTGAAGGCCCTACGGTCTATGGCTACACCTTC.

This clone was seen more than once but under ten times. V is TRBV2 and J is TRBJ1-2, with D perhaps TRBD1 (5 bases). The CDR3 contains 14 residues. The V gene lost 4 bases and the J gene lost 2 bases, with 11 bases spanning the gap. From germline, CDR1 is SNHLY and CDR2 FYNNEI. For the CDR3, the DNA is TGTGCCAGCAGTGTTCAGGGAGTAAACTATGGCTACACCTTC. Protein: CASSVQGVNYGYTF.

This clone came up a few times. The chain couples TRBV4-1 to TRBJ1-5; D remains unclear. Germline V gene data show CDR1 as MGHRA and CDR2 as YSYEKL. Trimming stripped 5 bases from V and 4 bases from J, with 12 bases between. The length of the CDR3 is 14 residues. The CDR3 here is CASSGRAKNQPQHF. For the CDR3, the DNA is TGCGCCAGCAGCGGAAGGGCAAAGAATCAGCCCCAGCATTTT.

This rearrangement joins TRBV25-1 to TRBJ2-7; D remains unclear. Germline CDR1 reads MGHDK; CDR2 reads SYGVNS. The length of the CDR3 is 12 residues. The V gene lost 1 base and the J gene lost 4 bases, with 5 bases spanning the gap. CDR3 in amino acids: CASSESWYEQYF. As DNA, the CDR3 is TGTGCCAGCAGTGAATCCTGGTACGAGCAGTACTTC.

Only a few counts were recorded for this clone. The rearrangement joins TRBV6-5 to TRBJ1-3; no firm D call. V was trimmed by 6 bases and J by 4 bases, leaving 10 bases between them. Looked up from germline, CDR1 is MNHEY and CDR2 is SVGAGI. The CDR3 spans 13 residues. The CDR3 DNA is TGTGCCAGCAGCCGATCCTCCGGAAACACCATATATTTT. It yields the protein CASSRSSGNTIYF.

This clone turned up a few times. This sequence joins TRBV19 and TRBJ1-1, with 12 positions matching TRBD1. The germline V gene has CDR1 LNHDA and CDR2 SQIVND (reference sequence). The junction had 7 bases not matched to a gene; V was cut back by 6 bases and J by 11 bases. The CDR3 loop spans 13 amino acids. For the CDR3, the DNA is TGTGCCAGTAGGGGGGACAGGGGGCCTAGGGCTTTCTTT. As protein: CASRGDRGPRAFF.

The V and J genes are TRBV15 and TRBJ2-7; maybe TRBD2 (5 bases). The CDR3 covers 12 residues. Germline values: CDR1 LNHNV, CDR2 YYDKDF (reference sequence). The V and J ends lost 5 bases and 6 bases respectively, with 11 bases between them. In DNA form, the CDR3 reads TGTGCCACCAGCGGCTGGGCGGGCGAGCAGTACTTC. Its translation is CATSGWAGEQYF.

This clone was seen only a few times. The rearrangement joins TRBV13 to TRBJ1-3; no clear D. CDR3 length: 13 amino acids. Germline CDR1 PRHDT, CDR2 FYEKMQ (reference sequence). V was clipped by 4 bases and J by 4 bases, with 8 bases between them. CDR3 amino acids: CASSSSAGNTIYF. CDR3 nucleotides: TGTGCCAGCAGCTCGAGTGCCGGAAACACCATATATTTT.

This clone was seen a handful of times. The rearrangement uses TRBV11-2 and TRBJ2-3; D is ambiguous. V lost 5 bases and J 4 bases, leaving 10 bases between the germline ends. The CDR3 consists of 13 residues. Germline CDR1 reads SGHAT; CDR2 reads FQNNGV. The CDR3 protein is CASSRNSPDTQYF. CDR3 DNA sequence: TGTGCCAGCAGCCGCAACAGTCCAGATACGCAGTATTTT. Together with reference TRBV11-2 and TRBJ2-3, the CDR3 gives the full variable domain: EAGVAQSPRYKIIEKRQSVAFWCNPISGHATLYWYQQILGQGPKLLIQFQNNGVVDDSQLPKDRFSAERLKGVDSTLKIQPAKLEDSAVYLCASSRNSPDTQYFGPGTRLTVL.

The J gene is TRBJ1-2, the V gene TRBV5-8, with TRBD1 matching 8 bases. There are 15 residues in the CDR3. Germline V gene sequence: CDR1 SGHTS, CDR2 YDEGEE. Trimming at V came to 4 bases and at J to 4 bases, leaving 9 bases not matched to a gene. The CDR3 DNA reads TGTGCCAGCAGCCCGGTACAGGGGGTGGGCTATGGCTACACCTTC. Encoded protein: CASSPVQGVGYGYTF.

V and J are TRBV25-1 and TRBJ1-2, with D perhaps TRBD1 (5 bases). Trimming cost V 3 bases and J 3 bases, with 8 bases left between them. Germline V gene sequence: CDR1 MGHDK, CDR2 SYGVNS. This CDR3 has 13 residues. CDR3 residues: CASSDGTYYGYTF. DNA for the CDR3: TGTGCCAGCAGTGACGGGACCTACTATGGCTACACCTTC.

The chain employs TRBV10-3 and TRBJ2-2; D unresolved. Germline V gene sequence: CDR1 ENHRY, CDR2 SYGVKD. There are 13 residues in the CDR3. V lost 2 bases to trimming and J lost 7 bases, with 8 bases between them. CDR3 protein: CAISERMDGELFF. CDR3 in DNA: TGTGCCATCAGTGAGAGGATGGACGGGGAGCTGTTTTTT.

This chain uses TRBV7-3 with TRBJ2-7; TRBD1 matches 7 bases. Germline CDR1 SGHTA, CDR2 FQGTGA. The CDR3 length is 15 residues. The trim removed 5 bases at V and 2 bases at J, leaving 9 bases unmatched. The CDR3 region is CASSPTSGQTYEQYF. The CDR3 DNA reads TGTGCCAGCAGCCCAACCTCGGGACAGACCTACGAGCAGTACTTC.

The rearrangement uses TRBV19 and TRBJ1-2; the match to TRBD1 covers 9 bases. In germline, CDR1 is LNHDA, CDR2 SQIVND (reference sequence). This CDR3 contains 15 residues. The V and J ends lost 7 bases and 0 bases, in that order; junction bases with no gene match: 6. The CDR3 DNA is TGTGCCAGTATCGACAGGGGGGGAGCTAACTATGGCTACACCTTC. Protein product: CASIDRGGANYGYTF.

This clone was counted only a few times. CDR3: CASGRYTSPDTQYF. The CDR3, as DNA: TGTGCCAGCGGGCGGTACACTTCTCCAGATACGCAGTATTTT. The chain links TRBV27 to TRBJ2-3; no clear D gene. CDR1 and CDR2 (germline): MNHEY, SMNVEV (reference sequence). V lost 8 bases to trimming and J lost 4 bases, with 16 bases between them. CDR3 size: 14 residues.

In DNA, the CDR3 is TGTGCCAGTAGTTTGGGATACTCCTACGAGCAGTACTTC. Translated: CASSLGYSYEQYF. The rearrangement joins TRBV19 to TRBJ2-7; no clear D gene. Germline values: CDR1 LNHDA, CDR2 SQIVND (reference sequence). The CDR3 runs 13 residues. Trimming stripped 5 bases from V and 0 bases from J, with 8 bases between.

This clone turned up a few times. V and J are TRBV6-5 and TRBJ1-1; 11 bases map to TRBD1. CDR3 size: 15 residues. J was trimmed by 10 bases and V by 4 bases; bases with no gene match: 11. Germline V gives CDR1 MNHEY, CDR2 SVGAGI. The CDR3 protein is CASSSLSRTGGRAFF. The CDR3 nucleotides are TGTGCCAGCAGTTCGCTATCCCGGACAGGGGGCCGAGCTTTCTTT.

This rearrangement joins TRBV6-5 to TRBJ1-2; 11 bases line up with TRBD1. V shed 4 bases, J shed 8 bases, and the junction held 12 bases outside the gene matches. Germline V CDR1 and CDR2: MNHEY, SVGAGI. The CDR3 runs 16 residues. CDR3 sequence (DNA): TGTGCCAGCAGTTTATACCGCCGGACAGGGGGCGAGGGCTACACCTTC. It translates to CASSLYRRTGGEGYTF.

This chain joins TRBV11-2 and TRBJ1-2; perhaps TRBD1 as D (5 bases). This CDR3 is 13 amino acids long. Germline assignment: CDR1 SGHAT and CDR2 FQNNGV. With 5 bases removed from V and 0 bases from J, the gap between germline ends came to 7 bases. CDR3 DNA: TGTGCCAGCAGCCGGGACCCTAACTATGGCTACACCTTC. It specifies CASSRDPNYGYTF. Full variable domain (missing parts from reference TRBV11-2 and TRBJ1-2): EAGVAQSPRYKIIEKRQSVAFWCNPISGHATLYWYQQILGQGPKLLIQFQNNGVVDDSQLPKDRFSAERLKGVDSTLKIQPAKLEDSAVYLCASSRDPNYGYTFGSGTRLTVV.

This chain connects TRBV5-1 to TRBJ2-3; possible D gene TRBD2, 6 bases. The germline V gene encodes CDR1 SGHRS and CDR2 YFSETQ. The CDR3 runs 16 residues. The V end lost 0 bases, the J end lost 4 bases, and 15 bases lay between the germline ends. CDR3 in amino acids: CASSLVLAGSADTQYF. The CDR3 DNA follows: TGCGCCAGCAGCTTGGTTCTCGCGGGGTCAGCAGATACGCAGTATTTT.

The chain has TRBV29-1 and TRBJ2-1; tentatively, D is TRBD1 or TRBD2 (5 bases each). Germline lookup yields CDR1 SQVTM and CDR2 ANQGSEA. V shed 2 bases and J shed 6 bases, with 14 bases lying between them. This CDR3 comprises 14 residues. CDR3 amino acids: CSVERDDPANEQFF. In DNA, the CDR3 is TGCAGCGTTGAACGGGACGACCCGGCCAATGAGCAGTTCTTC.

CDR3 in DNA: TGTGCCAGCAGCTTACAGAGAGGGGCAGATACGCAGTATTTT. It is translated as CASSLQRGADTQYF. The chain couples TRBV7-2 to TRBJ2-3; D may correspond to TRBD1 or TRBD2 (5 bases each). V dropped 2 bases and J dropped 4 bases, with 10 bases sitting between them. In germline, CDR1 is SGHTA, CDR2 FQGNSA. This CDR3 spans 14 amino acids.

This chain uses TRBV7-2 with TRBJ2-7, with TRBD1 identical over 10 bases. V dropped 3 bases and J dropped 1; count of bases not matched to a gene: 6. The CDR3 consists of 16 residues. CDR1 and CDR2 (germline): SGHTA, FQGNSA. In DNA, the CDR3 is TGTGCCAGCAGCTTTTCAGGGACAGGGGTGTCCTACGAGCAGTACTTC. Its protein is CASSFSGTGVSYEQYF.

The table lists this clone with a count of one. The CDR3 loop is CASSVGGQARSGANVLTF. The CDR3 DNA reads TGTGCCAGCAGCGTAGGGGGACAGGCCCGCTCTGGGGCCAACGTCCTGACTTTC. V and J are TRBV9 and TRBJ2-6; TRBD1 aligns across 8 bases. This CDR3 is built from 18 residues. CDR1 is SGDLS, CDR2 YYNGEE, per germline. The trim removed 0 bases at V and 0 bases at J, leaving 5 bases unmatched. The variable domain in full, with the rest retrieved from reference TRBV9 and TRBJ2-6, is DSGVTQTPKHLITATGQRVTLRCSPRSGDLSVYWYQQSLDQGLQFLIQYYNGEERAKGNILERFSAQQFPDLHSELNLSSLELGDSALYFCASSVGGQARSGANVLTFGAGSRLTVL.

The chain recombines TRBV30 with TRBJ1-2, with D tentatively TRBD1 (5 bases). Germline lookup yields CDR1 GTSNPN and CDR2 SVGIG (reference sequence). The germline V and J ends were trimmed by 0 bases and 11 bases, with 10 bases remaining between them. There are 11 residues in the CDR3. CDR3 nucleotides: TGTGCCTGGAGTGTAGGGGCCCGATACACCTTC. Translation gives CAWSVGARYTF. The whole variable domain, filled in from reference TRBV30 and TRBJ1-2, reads SQTIHQWPATLVQPVGSPLSLECTVEGTSNPNLYWYRQAAGRGLQLLFYSVGIGQISSEVPQNLSASRPQDRQFILSSKKLLLSDSGFYLCAWSVGARYTFGSGTRLTVV.

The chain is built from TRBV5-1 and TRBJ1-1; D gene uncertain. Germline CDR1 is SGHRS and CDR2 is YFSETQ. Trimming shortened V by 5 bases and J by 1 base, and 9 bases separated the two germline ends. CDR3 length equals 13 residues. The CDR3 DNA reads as TGCGCCAGCAGGGAGGAGCCGAACACTGAAGCTTTCTTT. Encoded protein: CASREEPNTEAFF.

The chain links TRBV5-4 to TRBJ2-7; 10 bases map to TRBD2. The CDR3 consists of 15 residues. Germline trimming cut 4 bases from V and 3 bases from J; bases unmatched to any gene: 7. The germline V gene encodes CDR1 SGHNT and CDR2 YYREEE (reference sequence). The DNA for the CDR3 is TGTGCCAGCAGCCTCCGGGCTAGCGGGGGCTACGAGCAGTACTTC. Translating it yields CASSLRASGGYEQYF.

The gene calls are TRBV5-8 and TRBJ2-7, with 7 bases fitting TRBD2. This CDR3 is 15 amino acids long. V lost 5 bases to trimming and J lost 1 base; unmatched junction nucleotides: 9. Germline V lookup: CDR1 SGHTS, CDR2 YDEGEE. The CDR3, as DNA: TGTGCCAGCAGGACGGGAGGCAGTCTTTCCTACGAGCAGTACTTC. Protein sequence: CASRTGGSLSYEQYF.

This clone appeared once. The CDR3 here is CASSDPQPTDTQYF. The CDR3, as DNA: TGCGCCAGCAGTGACCCGCAACCCACAGATACGCAGTATTTT. The rearrangement links TRBV10-2 to TRBJ2-3; no definite D call. This CDR3 has 14 amino acids. V gave up 3 bases and J gave up 2 bases, with 9 bases separating them. Germline loops: CDR1 WSHSY, CDR2 SAAADI.